This TCR beta chain emerged from a study of identical twins. Trimming removed 3 bases at V and 0 bases at J, with 18 bases between. Germline CDR1 and CDR2: KGHSH and LQKENI. The CDR3 loop spans 18 amino acids. TCRdb reprocessed the 5' RACE reads via MiXCR and lists one record per CDR3 protein. Among 600,000 to 800,000 distinct CDR3 sequences, approximately 21% were seen once, and the ten largest hold 4% to 5.5%. This clonotype has more than one count but fewer than ten. This sample was shared with a second study, whose subject was T cells expressing NK-cell markers.

Sequencing was performed on PBMCs. The receptor's source is a woman aged 18-35 years in good health. The chain carries TRBV18 and TRBJ2-1, with D tentatively TRBD1 (6 bases). The CDR3 loop reads CASSPKPTGSNSYNEQFF. In DNA, the CDR3 is TGTGCCAGCTCACCTAAGCCGACAGGATCCAACTCCTACAATGAGCAGTTCTTC.